Each of the 3 T cell receptor beta chains below was sequenced from the same sample in a study of shared clonotypes between healthy human individuals. This table comes from immunoSEQ multiplex PCR, and its TCRdb copy is limited to in-frame clones, with some not included. The data show about 480,000 clones, 75% to 80% seen once. Sequencing was carried out using PBMCs. The receptor source for this set is a woman in her forties in good health. Some clones in this sample may be carry-over from other donors' samples.

The chain employs TRBV27 and TRBJ2-5; 9 nucleotides agree with TRBD2. In germline, CDR1 is MNHEY, CDR2 SMNVEV (reference sequence). The CDR3 consists of 13 residues. V was pared by 3 bases and J by 5 bases, with 1 base of the junction left unmatched. The CDR3 nucleotides read TGTGCCAGCAGTTTCGGACTAGCGGAGACCCAGTACTTC. This sequence encodes CASSFGLAETQYF.

V usage is TRBV2 and J usage is TRBJ2-7; TRBD1 matches at 9 bases. Trimming took 5 bases from V and 5 from J; bases not matched to a gene: 1. This CDR3 contains 12 residues. The germline gives CDR1 SNHLY, CDR2 FYNNEI. The CDR3 nucleotides are TGTGCCAGCAGTTGGACAGGGGACGAGCAGTACTTC. Its translation is CASSWTGDEQYF.

The chain has TRBV19 and TRBJ1-2; D possibly corresponds to TRBD1 (5 bases). The CDR3 consists of 15 residues. Germline values: CDR1 LNHDA, CDR2 SQIVND (reference sequence). The V end lost 5 bases, the J end lost 1 base, and 14 bases lay between the germline ends. The CDR3 sequence: CASSQKQAINYGYTF. CDR3 nucleotide sequence: TGTGCCAGTAGTCAAAAACAGGCAATTAACTATGGCTACACCTTC. Full variable domain (outside the CDR3, taken from reference TRBV19 and TRBJ1-2): DGGITQSPKYLFRKEGQNVTLSCEQNLNHDAMYWYRQDPGQGLRLIYYSQIVNDFQKGDIAEGYSVSREKKESFPLTVTSAQKNPTAFYLCASSQKQAINYGYTFGSGTRLTVV.